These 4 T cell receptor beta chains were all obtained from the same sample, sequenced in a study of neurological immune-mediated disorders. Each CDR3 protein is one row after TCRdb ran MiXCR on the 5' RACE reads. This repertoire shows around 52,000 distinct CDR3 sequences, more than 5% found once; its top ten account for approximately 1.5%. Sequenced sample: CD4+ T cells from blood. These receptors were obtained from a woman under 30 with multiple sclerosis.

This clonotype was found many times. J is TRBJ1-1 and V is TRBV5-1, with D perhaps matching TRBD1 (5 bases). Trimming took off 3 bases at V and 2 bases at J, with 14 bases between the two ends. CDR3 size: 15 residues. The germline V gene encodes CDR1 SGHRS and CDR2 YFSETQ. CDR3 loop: CASSYIIGGNTEAFF. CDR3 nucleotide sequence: TGCGCCAGCAGCTACATTATCGGGGGAAACACTGAAGCTTTCTTT.

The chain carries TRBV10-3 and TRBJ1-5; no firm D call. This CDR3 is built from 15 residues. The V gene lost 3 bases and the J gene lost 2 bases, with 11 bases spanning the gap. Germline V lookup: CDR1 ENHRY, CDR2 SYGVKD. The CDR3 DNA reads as TGTGCCATCAGTGAAAGGGAGGTCGGCAATCAGCCCCAGCATTTT. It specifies CAISEREVGNQPQHF.

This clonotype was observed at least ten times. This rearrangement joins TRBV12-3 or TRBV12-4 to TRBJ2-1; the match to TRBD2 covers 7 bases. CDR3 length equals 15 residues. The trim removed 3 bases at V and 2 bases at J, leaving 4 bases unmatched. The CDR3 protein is CASSLGGVPYNEQFF. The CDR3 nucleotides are TGTGCCAGCAGTTTGGGGGGGGTACCCTACAATGAGCAGTTCTTC.

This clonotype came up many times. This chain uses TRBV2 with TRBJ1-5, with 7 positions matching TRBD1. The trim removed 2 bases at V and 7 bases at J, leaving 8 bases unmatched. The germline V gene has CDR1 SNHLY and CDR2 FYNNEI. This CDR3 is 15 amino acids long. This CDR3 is CASSESRAGGQPQHF. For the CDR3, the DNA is TGTGCCAGCAGTGAAAGTAGGGCAGGGGGACAGCCCCAGCATTTT. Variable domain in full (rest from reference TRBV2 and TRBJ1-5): EPEVTQTPSHQVTQMGQEVILRCVPISNHLYFYWYRQILGQKVEFLVSFYNNEISEKSEIFDDQFSVERPDGSNFTLKIRSTKLEDSAMYFCASSESRAGGQPQHFGDGTRLSIL.